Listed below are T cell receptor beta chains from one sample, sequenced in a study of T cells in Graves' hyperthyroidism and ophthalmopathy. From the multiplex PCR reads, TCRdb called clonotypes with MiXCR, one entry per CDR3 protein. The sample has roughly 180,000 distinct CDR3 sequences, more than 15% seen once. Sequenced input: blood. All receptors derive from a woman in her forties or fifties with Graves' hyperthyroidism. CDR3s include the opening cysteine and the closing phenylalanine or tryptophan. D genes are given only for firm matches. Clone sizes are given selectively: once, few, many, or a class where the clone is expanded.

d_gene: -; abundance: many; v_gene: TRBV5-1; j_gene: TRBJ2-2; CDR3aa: CASRLGGGMVELFF; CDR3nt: TGCGCCAGCCGCCTAGGGGGCGGGATGGTGGAGCTGTTTTTT
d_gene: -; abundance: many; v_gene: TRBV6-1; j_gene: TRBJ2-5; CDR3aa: CASSPDPAQLGGETQYF; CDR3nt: TGTGCCAGCAGCCCGGACCCGGCCCAGCTTGGGGGGGAGACCCAGTACTTC
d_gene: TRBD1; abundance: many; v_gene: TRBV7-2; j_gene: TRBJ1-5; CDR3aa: CASRPGTGGNQPQHF; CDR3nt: TGTGCCAGCAGGCCCGGGACAGGGGGCAATCAGCCCCAGCATTTT
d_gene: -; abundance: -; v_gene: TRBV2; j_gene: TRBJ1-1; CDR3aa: CASSPRSPNMNTEAFF; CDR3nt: TGTGCCAGCAGCCCCCGCTCACCCAACATGAACACTGAAGCTTTCTTT
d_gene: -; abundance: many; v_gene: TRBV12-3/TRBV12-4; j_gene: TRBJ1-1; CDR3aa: CASSFRGSVEAFF; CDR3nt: TGTGCCAGCAGTTTCCGCGGGTCGGTGGAAGCTTTCTTT
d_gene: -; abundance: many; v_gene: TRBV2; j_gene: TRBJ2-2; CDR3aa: CASSEELGNTGELFF; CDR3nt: TGTGCCAGCAGTGAAGAATTAGGGAACACCGGGGAGCTGTTTTTT
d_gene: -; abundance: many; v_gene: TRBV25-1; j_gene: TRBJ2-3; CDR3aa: CASGGLALTDTQYF; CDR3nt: TGTGCCAGCGGCGGACTTGCCCTGACAGATACGCAGTATTTT
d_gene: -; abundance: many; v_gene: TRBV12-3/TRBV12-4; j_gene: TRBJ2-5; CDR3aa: CASSLGGRMTQYF; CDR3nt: TGTGCCAGCAGTTTAGGAGGGAGAATGACCCAGTACTTC
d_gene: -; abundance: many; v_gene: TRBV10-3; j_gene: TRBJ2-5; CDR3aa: CATGPQETQYF; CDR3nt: TGTGCCACCGGACCACAAGAGACCCAGTACTTC
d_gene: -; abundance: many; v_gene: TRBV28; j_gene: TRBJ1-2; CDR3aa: CASSSSYYGYTF; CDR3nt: TGTGCCAGCAGTTCCTCCTACTATGGCTACACCTTC
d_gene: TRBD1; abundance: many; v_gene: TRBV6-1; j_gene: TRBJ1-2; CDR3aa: CASSPTGGEFYTF; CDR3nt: TGTGCCAGCAGCCCCACAGGGGGTGAATTCTACACCTTC
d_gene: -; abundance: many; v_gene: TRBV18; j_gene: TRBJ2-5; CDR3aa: CASSRNREGETQYF; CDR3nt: TGTGCCAGCTCGCGGAACAGGGAGGGAGAGACCCAGTACTTC
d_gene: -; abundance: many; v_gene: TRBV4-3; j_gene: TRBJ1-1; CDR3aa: CASSATGFTEAFF; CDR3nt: TGCGCCAGCAGCGCAACAGGGTTCACTGAAGCTTTCTTT
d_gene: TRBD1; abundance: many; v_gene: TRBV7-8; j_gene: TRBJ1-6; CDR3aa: CAISLQGDNSPLHF; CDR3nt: TGTGCCATCAGCCTCCAGGGGGACAATTCACCCCTCCACTTT
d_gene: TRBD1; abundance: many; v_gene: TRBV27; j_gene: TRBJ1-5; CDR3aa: CASSLGGEGQPQHF; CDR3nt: TGTGCCAGCAGCCTAGGGGGCGAAGGGCAGCCCCAGCATTTT
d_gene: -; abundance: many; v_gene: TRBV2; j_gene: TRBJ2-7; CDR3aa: CASSAEIRAYEQYF; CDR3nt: TGTGCCAGCAGCGCTGAGATCCGCGCCTACGAGCAGTACTTC
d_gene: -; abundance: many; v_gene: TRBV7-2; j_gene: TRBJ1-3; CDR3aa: CASSPGQIGNTIYF; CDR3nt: TGTGCCAGCAGCCCAGGACAGATTGGAAACACCATATATTTT
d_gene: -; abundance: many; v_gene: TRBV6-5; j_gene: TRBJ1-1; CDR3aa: CASSYSTGVDTEAFF; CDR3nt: TGTGCCAGCAGTTACTCGACGGGAGTAGACACTGAAGCTTTCTTT
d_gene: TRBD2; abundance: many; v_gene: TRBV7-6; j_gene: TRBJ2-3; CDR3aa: CASSQLTSGGTDTQYF; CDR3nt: TGTGCCAGCAGCCAGCTTACGAGCGGGGGCACAGATACGCAGTATTTT
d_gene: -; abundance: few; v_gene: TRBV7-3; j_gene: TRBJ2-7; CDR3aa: CASSWDLVSEQYF; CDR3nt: TGTGCCAGCAGCTGGGACTTAGTATCCGAGCAGTACTTC
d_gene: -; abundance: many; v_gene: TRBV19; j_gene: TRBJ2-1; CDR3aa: CASNRRSSYNEQFF; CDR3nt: TGTGCCAGTAATCGCCGCAGCTCCTACAATGAGCAGTTCTTC
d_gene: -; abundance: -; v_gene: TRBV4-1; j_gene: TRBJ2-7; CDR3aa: CASSQVPGTSYEQYF; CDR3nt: TGCGCCAGCAGCCAAGTCCCAGGAACCTCCTACGAGCAGTACTTC
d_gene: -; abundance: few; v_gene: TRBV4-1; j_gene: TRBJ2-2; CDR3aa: CASRSPGHSGRELFF; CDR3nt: TGCGCCAGCCGCTCGCCGGGACACTCCGGGAGGGAGCTGTTTTTT
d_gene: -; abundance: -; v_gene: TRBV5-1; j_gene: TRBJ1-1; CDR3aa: CASSSSALLNTEAFF; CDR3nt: TGCGCCAGCAGCTCATCGGCCCTACTGAACACTGAAGCTTTCTTT
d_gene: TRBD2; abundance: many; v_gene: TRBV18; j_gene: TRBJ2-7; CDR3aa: CASSPAGLAGYEQYF; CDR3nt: TGTGCCAGCTCACCGGCGGGACTAGCCGGGTACGAGCAGTACTTC
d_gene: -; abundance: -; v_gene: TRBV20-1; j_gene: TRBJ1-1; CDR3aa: CSANEAPNTEAFF; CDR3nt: TGCAGTGCTAACGAGGCCCCGAACACTGAAGCTTTCTTT
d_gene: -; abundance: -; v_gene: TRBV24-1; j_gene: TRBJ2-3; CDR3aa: CATSDPDIGTDTQYF; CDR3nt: TGTGCCACCAGTGATCCGGACATAGGCACAGATACGCAGTATTTT
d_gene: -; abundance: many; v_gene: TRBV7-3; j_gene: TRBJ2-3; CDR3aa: CASSLTGRGADTQYF; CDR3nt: TGTGCCAGCAGCTTAACGGGGCGTGGGGCAGATACGCAGTATTTT
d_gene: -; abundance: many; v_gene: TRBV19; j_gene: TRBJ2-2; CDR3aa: CASTRQATTGELFF; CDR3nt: TGTGCCAGTACCCGTCAGGCTACCACCGGGGAGCTGTTTTTT
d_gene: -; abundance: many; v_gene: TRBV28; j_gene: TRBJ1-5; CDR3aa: CASKVSTSSNQPQHF; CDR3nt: TGTGCCAGCAAAGTCTCAACGAGTAGCAATCAGCCCCAGCATTTT
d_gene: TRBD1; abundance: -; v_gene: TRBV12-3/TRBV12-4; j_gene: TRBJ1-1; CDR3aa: CASRQTGRQLAEAFF; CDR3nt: TGTGCCAGCAGACAGACAGGGAGGCAGTTAGCTGAAGCTTTCTTT
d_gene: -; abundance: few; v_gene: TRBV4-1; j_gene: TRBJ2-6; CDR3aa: CASSQGGPGANVLTF; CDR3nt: TGCGCCAGCAGCCAGGGGGGCCCTGGGGCCAACGTCCTGACTTTC
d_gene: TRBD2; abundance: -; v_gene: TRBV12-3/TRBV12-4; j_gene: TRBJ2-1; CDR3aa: CASRTSGRAGEQFF; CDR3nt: TGTGCCTCCCGGACTAGCGGGAGGGCCGGAGAGCAGTTCTTC
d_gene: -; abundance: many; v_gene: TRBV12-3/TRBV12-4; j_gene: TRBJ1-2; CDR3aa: CAIRDLGGYTF; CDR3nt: TGTGCCATAAGGGATTTGGGTGGCTACACCTTC
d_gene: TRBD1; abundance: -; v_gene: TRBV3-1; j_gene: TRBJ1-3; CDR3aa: CASSPTGVGNTIYF; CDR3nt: TGTGCCAGCAGTCCAACAGGGGTCGGAAACACCATATATTTT